These 8 T cell receptor beta chains share one sample of origin, sequenced in a study of CD8+CD57+ T cells in acquired aplastic anemia. Selection for sequencing was limited to patients who had shown CD8+CD57+ cell expansion by flow cytometry. Template material for TCR beta VDJ and CDR3 profiling consisted of genomic DNA. TCRdb reprocessed the reads with MiXCR, giving one entry per CDR3 protein. The sample has around 430,000 distinct CDR3 sequences, about a third seen once. The sample taken for sequencing was sorted CD4+, CD8+, or CD8+CD57+ T cells (not recorded which) from PBMCs. Receptors originate from a human donor with aplastic anemia.

The chain recombines TRBV2 with TRBJ1-2, with TRBD1 matching over 10 bases. The CDR3 is made up of 16 amino acids. With V trimmed by 3 bases and J by 7 bases, 11 bases remained unmatched. Germline assignment: CDR1 SNHLY and CDR2 FYNNEI. In nucleotides, the CDR3 is TGTGCCAGCAGTGACGCTGTGACAGGGGGCGCGTCTGGCTACACCTTC. Encoded protein: CASSDAVTGGASGYTF.

The gene calls are TRBV7-6 and TRBJ2-5; D is unclear. Deletions cut 4 bases from V and 1 base from J, with 13 bases between. Germline lookup yields CDR1 SGHVS and CDR2 FNYEAQ. This CDR3 spans 15 amino acids. CDR3 sequence reads: CASSSPDGFQETQYF. In nucleotides, the CDR3 is TGTGCCAGCAGCTCCCCCGATGGATTCCAAGAGACCCAGTACTTC.

The table lists this clonotype with many counts. This chain joins TRBV9 and TRBJ1-6, with 8 bases aligning to TRBD1. The CDR3 loop spans 15 amino acids. V shed 0 bases, J shed 6 bases, and the junction held 2 bases outside the gene matches. Germline lookup yields CDR1 SGDLS and CDR2 YYNGEE. CDR3 amino acids: CASSVGQGANSPLHF. The CDR3 nucleotides read TGTGCCAGCAGCGTAGGCCAGGGGGCTAATTCACCCCTCCACTTT.

This clonotype was seen many times. The genes are TRBV6-1 and TRBJ2-7; perhaps TRBD2 as D (6 bases). Trimming pared 5 bases from V and 6 bases from J, leaving 11 bases between. CDR1 MNHNS and CDR2 SASEGT come from the germline V gene. The CDR3 covers 12 residues. The CDR3 DNA follows: TGTGCCAGCAGTCCGGGACTGATCGAGCAGTACTTC. Protein: CASSPGLIEQYF.

The chain uses TRBV25-1 and TRBJ2-7, with D possibly being TRBD2 (6 bases). Trimming removed 2 bases at V and 4 bases at J, with 12 bases between. Per germline, CDR1 MGHDK and CDR2 SYGVNS. This CDR3 has 14 amino acids. DNA of the CDR3: TGTGCCAGCAGTGAAGGGGGGTGGGAGTACGAGCAGTACTTC. Its protein is CASSEGGWEYEQYF.

As to this clonotype: A read error may be the cause here, since a much bigger clone is one base away. The J gene is TRBJ2-1, the V gene TRBV10-1; 11 positions agree with TRBD2. CDR1 WNHNN and CDR2 SYGVQD come from the germline V gene (reference sequence). J lost 15 bases, V lost 2 bases, and 9 bases had no gene match. CDR3 length: 14 amino acids. The CDR3, as DNA: TGCGCCAGCAGTGAGGCGGTAGCGGGAGGGCCTTCGTTCTTC. This codes for CASSEAVAGGPSFF.

The chain combines TRBV6-1 with TRBJ2-3; tentatively, D is TRBD1 or TRBD2 (5 bases each). Germline CDR1 is MNHNS and CDR2 is SASEGT. The V gene lost 6 bases and the J gene lost 0 bases, with 13 bases spanning the gap. The CDR3 covers 15 residues. CDR3 coding DNA: TGTGCCAGCAGGCGAGGGGCCAGGAGCACAGATACGCAGTATTTT. Translated, it gives CASRRGARSTDTQYF.

To note about this clonotype: This may arise from a read error, as a much more abundant clone is one base away. Since no conserved phenylalanine or tryptophan closes the CDR3, a read error is the likely cause. The V and J genes are TRBV20-1 and TRBJ1-1; D is ambiguous. V was pared by 6 bases and J by 8 bases, with 16 bases between. CDR3 length: 12 amino acids. Germline V CDR1 and CDR2: DFQATT, SNEGSKA (reference sequence). As DNA, the CDR3 is TGCAGTGCCACAAACACGGTCGGGGAAGCTTTCTCT. Its translation: CSATNTVGEAFS.